These 19 T cell receptor beta chains came from one sample sequenced in a study of long-term antiretroviral therapy in people with HIV. Survey level was the resolution at which the v3.0 immunoSEQ assay ran. Sequenced by immunoSEQ multiplex PCR; TCRdb stores in-frame clones only, minus some. The sample yields roughly 29,000 clones, roughly 94% seen once. Material: unsorted PBMCs, obtained 5.3 years after starting antiretroviral therapy. The receptors come from a man aged 50-59 years with HIV.

The V gene is TRBV10-1, the J gene TRBJ2-1; D gene ambiguous. The CDR3 is 13 amino acids. Germline V CDR1 and CDR2: WNHNN, SYGVQD (reference sequence). V was shortened by 10 bases and J by 4 bases, with 14 bases between the two germline ends. As DNA, the CDR3 is TGCGCCACCCAGAGAGACACTTACAATGAGCAGTTCTTC. Its protein is CATQRDTYNEQFF.

This chain connects TRBV9 to TRBJ2-7; 9 nucleotides agree with TRBD1. V lost 3 bases and J lost 6; bases outside the gene matches: 1. Germline loops: CDR1 SGDLS, CDR2 YYNGEE. The CDR3 covers 12 residues. The CDR3 DNA is TGTGCCAGCAGCGCGACAGGGGGCGAGCAGTACTTC. Translating gives CASSATGGEQYF. Full variable domain (rest looked up from reference TRBV9 and TRBJ2-7): DSGVTQTPKHLITATGQRVTLRCSPRSGDLSVYWYQQSLDQGLQFLIQYYNGEERAKGNILERFSAQQFPDLHSELNLSSLELGDSALYFCASSATGGEQYFGPGTRLTVT.

Here the CDR3 DNA reads TGTGCCAGCAGTTACCGCAGGGGGACTGGAAACACCATATATTTT. It is translated as CASSYRRGTGNTIYF. The J gene is TRBJ1-3, the V gene TRBV6-5, with TRBD1 identical over 7 bases. The CDR3 length is 15 residues. Germline V gene data show CDR1 as MNHEY and CDR2 as SVGAGI. V was clipped by 2 bases and J by 2 bases; unmatched bases: 3.

The V gene is TRBV5-1, the J gene TRBJ1-4, with 9 bases that match TRBD1. CDR1 is SGHRS, CDR2 YFSETQ, per germline. This CDR3 contains 17 residues. The V segment lost 4 bases and the J segment 0 bases; nucleotides outside the gene matches: 7. The CDR3 DNA sequence: TGCGCCAGCAGCGGGGGGGACAGGGAGACAACTAATGAAAAACTGTTTTTT. This gives the protein CASSGGDRETTNEKLFF.

The chain carries TRBV10-3 and TRBJ2-4, with a weak D call TRBD1 (6 bases). The CDR3 length is 16 residues. CDR1 is ENHRY and CDR2 is SYGVKD in the germline V gene. With 8 bases removed from V and 3 bases from J, the gap between germline ends came to 20 bases. The CDR3 reads CAISRGGAGDKNIQYF. CDR3 nucleotide sequence: TGTGCCATCTCGAGGGGTGGGGCAGGGGACAAAAACATTCAGTACTTC.

This chain joins TRBV11-3 and TRBJ1-1, with 7 bases aligning to TRBD1. There are 15 residues in the CDR3. The V gene end was trimmed by 2 bases and the J gene end by 0 bases; junction bases not matched to a gene: 3. Germline CDR1 and CDR2: SGHNT and YENEEA. The CDR3 DNA sequence: TGTGCCAGCAGCTTAAACAGGGGACTGAACACTGAAGCTTTCTTT. It encodes CASSLNRGLNTEAFF.

The chain links TRBV19 to TRBJ2-7; the D is unclear. Germline V gene data show CDR1 as LNHDA and CDR2 as SQIVND (reference sequence). V lost 1 base and J lost 7, with 8 bases in between. The CDR3 contains 12 residues. Here the CDR3 DNA reads TGTGCCAGTAGTATAGTCGGAGCGGAGCAGTACTTC. It is translated as CASSIVGAEQYF.

The rearrangement links TRBV5-6 to TRBJ1-2; 10 bases match TRBD1. Per the germline V gene, CDR1 is SGHDT and CDR2 is YYEEEE. This CDR3 contains 14 residues. V was pared by 5 bases and J by 10 bases, with 11 bases of the junction left unmatched. In DNA, the CDR3 is TGTGCCAGCAGTCGGACAGGGGGAACTATGGACTACACCTTC. Its protein product is CASSRTGGTMDYTF. Based on the CDR3 plus reference TRBV5-6 and TRBJ1-2, the full variable domain is DAGVTQSPTHLIKTRGQQVTLRCSPKSGHDTVSWYQQALGQGPQFIFQYYEEEERQRGNFPDRFSGHQFPNYSSELNVNALLLGDSALYLCASSRTGGTMDYTFGSGTRLTVV.

This clone was picked up a small number of times. The rearrangement uses TRBV27 and TRBJ2-2; D remains ambiguous. Germline V gene data show CDR1 as MNHEY and CDR2 as SMNVEV (reference sequence). The CDR3 has 15 residues. Trimming took off 5 bases at V and 2 bases at J, with 12 bases between the two ends. The CDR3 sequence is CASSLGTPNTGELFF. CDR3 sequence (DNA): TGTGCCAGCAGTCTAGGAACTCCCAACACCGGGGAGCTGTTTTTT.

This clone was detected once. The chain combines TRBV6-1 with TRBJ2-7; 10 positions agree with TRBD2. The J segment lost 2 bases and the V segment lost 6 bases, leaving 4 bases of the junction unmatched. This CDR3 comprises 14 residues. Germline CDR1 reads MNHNS; CDR2 reads SASEGT. The CDR3 DNA sequence: TGTGCCAGCAGCTCTAGCGGGGGCCCCTACGAGCAGTACTTC. Its protein product is CASSSSGGPYEQYF.

This chain links TRBV10-3 with TRBJ2-3, with a possible D match to TRBD2 (6 bases). The CDR3 runs to 16 residues. V gave up 5 bases and J gave up 1 base, with 16 bases separating them. Germline CDR1 ENHRY, CDR2 SYGVKD. This chain's CDR3 is CAISRGGDLGTDTQYF. The DNA of the CDR3 is TGTGCCATCAGTCGAGGAGGGGACTTAGGCACAGATACGCAGTATTTT.

The V gene is TRBV9, the J gene TRBJ2-3, with no clear D. Looked up from germline, CDR1 is SGDLS and CDR2 is YYNGEE. The CDR3 length is 16 residues. V shed 1 base and J shed 0 bases, with 12 bases lying between them. CDR3 bases: TGTGCCAGCAGCGTAATGAGGACCGGGAGCACAGATACGCAGTATTTT. This codes for CASSVMRTGSTDTQYF.

This clone occurred a few times. The chain links TRBV27 to TRBJ2-7, with 8 positions matching TRBD1. The germline gives CDR1 MNHEY, CDR2 SMNVEV (reference sequence). V trimming: 5 bases; J trimming: 7 bases; junction bases outside the gene matches: 10. The CDR3 spans 14 residues. CDR3 sequence reads: CASSPWTGTEEQYF. CDR3 in DNA: TGTGCCAGCAGTCCCTGGACAGGGACTGAGGAGCAGTACTTC.

This clone was seen only once. This sequence joins TRBV28 and TRBJ2-4, with 7 bases aligning to TRBD1. Looked up from germline, CDR1 is MDHEN and CDR2 is SYDVKM. After removal of 6 bases from V and 4 bases from J, the junction contained 3 bases not matched to a gene. This CDR3 spans 13 amino acids. This CDR3 is CASSLGQKNIQYF. The CDR3 DNA is TGTGCCAGCAGCTTGGGACAGAAAAACATTCAGTACTTC.

The CDR3 protein is CASSPPRQGTGELFF. CDR3 DNA: TGTGCCAGCAGCCCCCCCCGACAGGGGACCGGGGAGCTGTTTTTT. The V gene is TRBV7-9, the J gene TRBJ2-2; 8 positions match TRBD1. Trimming took 5 bases from V and 5 from J; bases not matched to a gene: 7. This CDR3 has 15 residues. Germline CDR1 SEHNR, CDR2 FQNEAQ (reference sequence).

The chain links TRBV5-1 to TRBJ1-1; D is ambiguous. Between the trimmed V and J ends, which lost 5 bases and 4 bases, there was a span of 15 bases. The CDR3 spans 14 residues. The germline CDR1 and CDR2 sequences are SGHRS and YFSETQ. This CDR3 reads CASRQEVSSTEAFF. The CDR3 DNA is TGCGCCAGCAGGCAGGAGGTATCGAGCACTGAAGCTTTCTTT.

The CDR3 here is CASSLVSVYNSPLHF. In DNA form, the CDR3 reads TGCGCCAGCAGCCTTGTTTCAGTCTATAATTCACCCCTCCACTTT. The chain has TRBV4-3 and TRBJ1-6; no clear D gene. The CDR3 runs to 15 residues. Germline CDR1 LGHNA, CDR2 YSLEER. The germline V and J ends were trimmed by 4 bases and 3 bases, with 10 bases remaining between them.

The chain uses TRBV15 and TRBJ1-4; no reliable D call. Germline assignment: CDR1 LNHNV and CDR2 YYDKDF (reference sequence). V lost 4 bases and J 4 bases, leaving 16 bases between the germline ends. CDR3 size: 16 residues. The CDR3: CATSTALGADNEKLFF. For the CDR3, the DNA is TGTGCCACCAGCACCGCATTAGGAGCCGATAATGAAAAACTGTTTTTT.

The chain joins TRBV29-1 to TRBJ2-3, with D hard to call. This CDR3 spans 16 amino acids. Trimming pared 0 bases from V and 0 bases from J, leaving 13 bases between. Germline values: CDR1 SQVTM, CDR2 ANQGSEA. The CDR3 protein is CSVEDIEDVSTDTQYF. The CDR3, as DNA: TGCAGCGTTGAAGATATTGAGGACGTGAGCACAGATACGCAGTATTTT.